This TCR beta chain emerged from a study of shared clonotypes between healthy human individuals (dated by TCRdb to about 2020). With regard to the full study: The cohort comprised two women and a few men aged 18 to 49 years. Per donor, three plates each were used for CD4 naive and CD4 memory, two for CD8 naive, and one for CD8 memory. Per donor, leukapheresis produced somewhere between about 0.85 and 9.5 billion PBMCs. To estimate repertoire size and how much clonotypes are shared between individuals, the study performed deep sequencing of blood TCR repertoires from 4 to 6 healthy adults. To increase sequencing depth and limit assay-specific biases, different laboratories used diverse techniques to prepare libraries and sequence TCR repertoires. The paper's findings and limits, for the study overall: Even with the large sequencing depth, rarefaction of the sorted-subset datasets indicated that sequencing was incomplete. Only blood was sampled, and tissue TCR repertoires likely differ from those in blood. Higher generation probabilities were observed for clonotypes shared by all four sorted-subset donors than for non-shared clonotypes. Sharing across a few donors was observed for about 4.8% of naive CD4, about 4% of naive CD8, roughly 2.3% of memory CD4, and about 0.4% of memory CD8 clonotypes. Naive subsets generally had larger estimated clonotype richness than memory subsets. Because the study included a small number of donors, the genetic and exposure-history diversity represented was limited. Pairwise subsampling indicated that sequencing depth was expected to affect the degree of clonotype sharing among donors.

The donors were healthy, HIV-negative adults with no recently reported acute infections or vaccinations. Every donor was a Caucasian adult living in Nashville, Tennessee, USA. CD4+ T cells were enriched through magnetic negative selection, after which naive cells were positively selected on CD45RA and the remaining negative fraction served as the memory subset. After blood collection by leukapheresis, PBMCs were isolated using Ficoll-Histopaque density gradient centrifugation and then cryopreserved in the vapor phase of liquid nitrogen. Purity and quantity of every magnetically sorted T cell population were checked by analytical flow cytometry. Genomic DNA was isolated from every sorted fraction and measured by UV absorbance on a Nanodrop 2000c. With respect to this clone: What this receptor recognizes is not known. The input lacks base qualities; no much larger clone sits a single base away.

TCR CDR3 regions were amplified from genomic DNA by multiplex PCR using the deep immunoSEQ assay. Genomic DNA extracted from each cell subset was distributed evenly over all wells of several immunoSEQ 96-well plates, and each plate served as one replicate. For sorted subsets, approximately 190 ng genomic DNA, equal to some 28,000 T cell genomes, was loaded into each replicate PCR. Purified libraries were measured with a Qubit 3.0 fluorometer, size-checked on a Bioanalyzer 2100, and measured again with the KAPA Library Quantification kit. Every immunoSEQ 96-well plate was sequenced on a dedicated single-read 150-cycle Illumina NextSeq 550 flow cell. On the authors' methods: Because only junctional sequences without quality scores were contained in the immunoSEQ output, filtering matching that applied to full-length reads could not be performed. Sequences were annotated with PyIR, a Python wrapper for IgBLAST v1.9, using IMGT germline references to assign V/J genes and CDR3. Reads with weak V/J assignments (E-value above 1e-6), missing CDR3, stop codons, out-of-frame junctions, or ambiguous translated residues were removed. V3J clonotypes were defined as sequences sharing the same inferred V gene, J gene, and CDR3 amino acid sequence. Percentage overlap between repertoires was calculated by dividing the number of shared unique clonotypes by the size of the smaller repertoire. Richness of each repertoire was evaluated using RTK rarefaction, the Chao1 estimator, and Recon v2.1 estimates of unobserved clonotypes. Generation probabilities were computed with OLGA for all TCRbeta clonotypes obtained by the gDNA method from several donors. Not all clones reach the TCRdb copy of this immuneACCESS table, which keeps in-frame sequences only. Checked studies attribute under half of the gap to unresolved V genes and leave the rest unexplained. Clone size and the V and J calls come from that table; the DNA yielded D and trimming. Counted in this sample were about 1.1 million clones; 70% to 80% of them appeared once. 0.5% to 0.6% of the sample lies in the top ten.

V has 0 bases trimmed and J has 7 bases trimmed; junction bases matching no gene number 10. The CDR3 runs 16 residues from the cysteine to the phenylalanine. Only the CDR3 part of the read is kept: 48 bases, read in frame from the first base. CDR1 and CDR2 were assigned from the germline V gene as KGHSH and LQKENI. The chain was built from TRBV18 and TRBJ2-3, with 7 middle bases fitting TRBD2. The sequence came from a man between 18 and 35 years old in good health. Some clones in this sample may be carry-over from other donors' samples. Material: memory CD4+ T cells from PBMCs. The cell subset or site label on this specimen signifies: CD45RA-negative fraction. The DNA is as follows: TGTGCCAGCTCACCACCTCTCTCGCTAGCGGAACATACGCAGTATTTT. It translates as CASSPPLSLAEHTQYF.